The entry below describes one T cell receptor (beta chain). The ends were cut back, 1 base at V and 2 bases at J, with 9 bases in the middle. This CDR3 region has 14 residues. From germline, CDR1 is GTSNPN and CDR2 SVGIG (reference sequence). This sample stems from a study of blood T cell repertoires in COVID-19. As for the study in general: Italy, Spain and the United States were the sources of the convalescent and acute COVID-19 samples. Sample material is recorded as cDNA or gDNA derived from T cells, B-cell-depleted T cells, or PBMCs.

Enrollment of patients from Seattle took place during active infection, with longitudinal follow-up. Original analysis: Researchers report that nucleated cell counts were estimated from reference gene primer amplification. This table comes from immunoSEQ multiplex PCR, and its TCRdb copy is limited to in-frame clones, with some not included. V, J and clone size were drawn from that table, and D and trimming were deduced from the DNA. This table has hundreds of thousands of clones, 86% appearing once. Sequencing used peripheral blood. The receptor was derived from a woman in her seventies with COVID-19, enrolled during active disease. V is TRBV30 and J is TRBJ1-3; D is perhaps TRBD1 (5 bases). The CDR3 reads CAWSEGTPGNTIYF. For the CDR3, the DNA is TGTGCCTGGAGTGAAGGGACTCCTGGAAACACCATATATTTT.